The clone carrying this T cell receptor beta chain was counted at least ten times. The antigen remains unidentified. CDR3 length: 16 amino acids. Between the trimmed V and J ends, which lost 6 bases and 4 bases, there was a span of 21 bases. Germline CDR1 and CDR2: MNHEY and SMNVEV (reference sequence). Time point described: newly diagnosed GD, antithyroid drugs for less than 3 months. The TCR library was prepared using RNA isolated from PBMCs. The sample originates from a study of regulatory T cells in long-lasting Graves disease. Study at large: Newly diagnosed Graves' patients took antithyroid drugs under 3 months. Broader study findings: Newly diagnosed patients had higher TCR diversity than persistent Graves' patients did.

iRepertoire HTBI primers and Arm-PCR of CDR3 regions built TCR beta libraries. Authors' data handling: Across samples, 62 TRBV and roughly 13 TRBJ segments were found. TCRdb passed the multiplex PCR reads through MiXCR, listing each CDR3 protein once. The V and J calls were determined by TCRdb, not by the authors. The sample yields about 200,000 distinct CDR3 sequences, roughly a fifth seen once. These records were also assigned to another study, of T cells in Graves' hyperthyroidism and ophthalmopathy.

This sequence originates from a woman aged 25 to 39 with Graves disease. The sample was peripheral blood mononuclear cells (PBMCs), taken at new diagnosis, from a patient treated with antithyroid drugs. V and J are TRBV27 and TRBJ1-1; D call uncertain. The CDR3 is CASSLVGGWGGTEAFF. The CDR3 nucleotides are TGTGCCAGCAGCTTGGTCGGAGGGTGGGGTGGCACTGAAGCTTTCTTT.